Following are 17 T cell receptor beta chains from one sample sequenced in a study of Graves' ophthalmopathy and Graves' hyperthyroidism. For repertoire sequencing, the TCR beta CDR3 regions were amplified from RNA transcripts. Second-round multiplex PCR followed a first-round RT-PCR using HTBI primers. TCRdb reprocessed the multiplex PCR reads via MiXCR and lists one record per CDR3 protein. Of about 1.2 million distinct CDR3 sequences listed, about 38% are singletons. Sequencing was carried out using peripheral blood or thyroid tissue (not recorded which). Receptor source: an adult man with Graves' hyperthyroidism.

This clonotype was counted ten times or more. V gene TRBV29-1 combines with J gene TRBJ1-1; TRBD1 agrees at 8 bases. The CDR3 totals 13 residues. Germline CDR1 SQVTM, CDR2 ANQGSEA. V lost 7 bases and J lost 4; bases outside the gene matches: 8. The CDR3 is CSGVTGDVTEAFF. The DNA for the CDR3 is TGCAGCGGGGTGACAGGGGATGTCACTGAAGCTTTCTTT. Based on the CDR3 plus reference TRBV29-1 and TRBJ1-1, the full variable domain is SAVISQKPSRDICQRGTSLTIQCQVDSQVTMMFWYRQQPGQSLTLIATANQGSEATYESGFVIDKFPISRPNLTFSTLTVSNMSPEDSSIYLCSGVTGDVTEAFFGQGTRLTVV.

This clonotype was found a few times. CDR3 DNA sequence: TGTGCCAGCAGCCCGGGGGGGATGGCCCAGTACTTC. Encoded protein: CASSPGGMAQYF. The chain couples TRBV9 to TRBJ2-5; 8 bases are shared with TRBD2. V gave up 4 bases and J gave up 9 bases; unmatched junction bases: 5. The CDR3 is 12 amino acids. The germline gives CDR1 SGDLS, CDR2 YYNGEE.

This clonotype occurred many times. V is TRBV29-1 and J is TRBJ1-2, with D possibly TRBD1 on 5 matching bases. CDR1 SQVTM and CDR2 ANQGSEA come from the germline V gene. Trimming took off 3 bases at V and 5 bases at J, with 10 bases between the two ends. The length of the CDR3 is 12 residues. The CDR3 DNA sequence: TGCAGCGTTGACTTTCCAGGGTATGGCTACACCTTC. This sequence encodes CSVDFPGYGYTF.

This clonotype occurred a few times. A read error may explain this, as a much larger clone is one base away. The chain recombines TRBV29-1 with TRBJ2-2, with D unclear. Trimming shortened V by 4 bases and J by 7 bases, and 4 bases separated the two germline ends. Germline V gives CDR1 SQVTM, CDR2 ANQGSEA. The CDR3 sequence is 10 residues long. CDR3 sequence: CSVGLGELFF. The CDR3 coding sequence is TGCAGCGTTGGGCTCGGGGAGCTGTTTTTT.

As concerns this clonotype: The conserved phenylalanine or tryptophan is not found at the CDR3 terminus, so this likely reflects a read error. The limits of the CDR3 on the DNA are not certain, so only TCRdb's listed CDR3 is given. V usage is TRBV24-1 and J usage is TRBJ1-5; whether TRBD1, the table's D call, matches the DNA was not checked. Inclusive of both ends, the CDR3 amounts to 8 amino acids. The germline V gene has CDR1 KGHDR and CDR2 SFDVKD. This CDR3 reads CATSDLRD.

V and J are TRBV10-3 and TRBJ2-7; possible D gene TRBD1, 6 bases. CDR3 size: 13 residues. CDR1 and CDR2 from the germline V gene are ENHRY and SYGVKD. Between the trimmed V and J ends, which lost 6 bases and 2 bases, there was a span of 11 bases. DNA for the CDR3: TGTGCCATCAGACAGACAGGCACCTACGAGCAGTACTTC. This codes for CAIRQTGTYEQYF.

This clonotype was found many times. This chain uses TRBV2 with TRBJ2-7, with 8 positions matching TRBD2. V dropped 5 bases and J dropped 2; count of bases not matched to a gene: 5. The CDR3 is 14 residues long. Per the germline V gene, CDR1 is SNHLY and CDR2 is FYNNEI. The CDR3 loop is CASSPLAGPYEQYF. Written as DNA, the CDR3 is TGTGCCAGCAGTCCCCTAGCGGGCCCCTACGAGCAGTACTTC.

Note on this clonotype: The DNA is omitted, as the CDR3 cannot be located on it reliably, and the CDR3 follows TCRdb's listing. The chain is built from TRBV7-8 and TRBJ1-1. The CDR3 extends over 14 residues, inclusive of both ends. CDR1 and CDR2 from the germline V gene are SGHVS and FQNEAQ. CDR3 sequence: CACSARRPNTEAFF.

The J gene is TRBJ2-6, the V gene TRBV5-6; D remains ambiguous. From germline, CDR1 is SGHDT and CDR2 YYEEEE. Trimming left V 2 bases short and J 4 bases short, with 13 bases between. CDR3 length: 16 residues. CDR3 sequence (DNA): TGTGCCAGCAGCTTAGAGGAAGTATGGGGGGCCAACGTCCTGACTTTC. Its protein is CASSLEEVWGANVLTF.

Ten or more counts support this clonotype. The chain combines TRBV6-2 or TRBV6-3 with TRBJ1-1, with no clear D. In germline, CDR1 is MNHEY, CDR2 SVGEGT. V was trimmed by 7 bases and J by 7 bases, leaving 10 bases between them. The CDR3 contains 11 residues. The CDR3 sequence: CASNRHLEAFF. The CDR3 nucleotides are TGTGCCAGCAACAGACACCTTGAAGCTTTCTTT.

This sequence joins TRBV2 and TRBJ1-5; D unresolved. The length of the CDR3 is 15 residues. CDR1 is SNHLY, CDR2 FYNNEI, per germline. The V and J ends lost 8 bases and 0 bases respectively, with 14 bases between them. CDR3 residues: CASGLPGDSNQPQHF. CDR3 nucleotides: TGTGCCAGCGGCTTACCCGGGGATAGCAATCAGCCCCAGCATTTT.

About this clonotype: Germline and junction disagree at one end, which may indicate a read error. V is TRBV20-1 and J is TRBJ1-2, with 7 bases lining up with TRBD1. There are 11 residues in the CDR3. CDR1 and CDR2 from the germline V gene are DFQATT and SNEGSKA (reference sequence). CDR3 DNA sequence: TGCAGTGCTATGGGACCGGGACAGCTATCCTTC. This codes for CSAMGPGQLSF.

This clonotype has ten or more counts. The chain combines TRBV19 with TRBJ1-4, with 8 positions matching TRBD1. This CDR3 has 13 residues. In germline, CDR1 is LNHDA, CDR2 SQIVND (reference sequence). V lost 9 bases and J lost 6; bases outside the gene matches: 6. CDR3 nucleotide sequence: TGTGCCAGAGCCGGGACAGGAGATGAAAAACTGTTTTTT. Protein: CARAGTGDEKLFF.

V and J are TRBV20-1 and TRBJ2-2; D remains ambiguous. CDR1 is DFQATT, CDR2 SNEGSKA, per germline (reference sequence). Trimming took 2 bases from V and 1 from J, leaving 8 bases between them. This CDR3 region has 14 residues. The CDR3 is CSARSALNTGELFF. The CDR3 DNA sequence: TGCAGTGCTAGATCGGCCCTGAACACCGGGGAGCTGTTTTTT.

This chain uses TRBV6-5 with TRBJ1-1; possibly TRBD1 for D (5 bases). The germline V and J ends were trimmed by 6 bases and 6 bases, with 14 bases remaining between them. Germline CDR1 MNHEY, CDR2 SVGAGI. CDR3 size: 13 residues. CDR3 sequence: CASSVGEGSEAFF. For the CDR3, the DNA is TGTGCCAGCAGCGTAGGGGAGGGCTCTGAAGCTTTCTTT.

In its sample, this clonotype was seen many times. The rearrangement joins TRBV29-1 to TRBJ1-2, with no clear D. The CDR3 runs to 14 residues. Trimming stripped 4 bases from V and 0 bases from J, with 12 bases between. The germline V gene has CDR1 SQVTM and CDR2 ANQGSEA. This CDR3 reads CSVGRSETNYGYTF. The CDR3 nucleotides read TGCAGCGTTGGACGATCAGAAACTAACTATGGCTACACCTTC.

This clonotype was detected ten times or more. This chain uses TRBV24-1 with TRBJ1-4; tentative D call: TRBD1 (5 bases). With 5 bases removed from V and 5 bases from J, the gap between germline ends came to 11 bases. Germline assignment: CDR1 KGHDR and CDR2 SFDVKD. This CDR3 is built from 14 residues. CDR3 protein: CATSGAGKNEKLFF. Written as DNA, the CDR3 is TGTGCCACCAGTGGGGCAGGGAAGAATGAAAAACTGTTTTTT.